This T cell receptor (delta chain) was documented in a study of Vδ1+ human thymocytes. Sequences come from RNA converted to cDNA by reverse transcription. Pooled V-gene forward primers with one constant-region reverse primer generated the CDR3 amplicons by multiplex PCR. TCRdb reanalysed the multiplex PCR reads with CATT. This sample has 45,000 to 75,000 delta-chain clones, with about 16% found just once. With regard to this clone: Its antigen is undetermined.

Trimming removed 0 bases at V and 2 bases at J, with 16 bases between. Germline CDR1 is TSWWSYY and CDR2 is QGS. The CDR3 is 17 amino acids. Study-level results: Highly polyclonal TRG and TRD repertoires with Gaussian CDR3 length distributions appeared in thymus.

This TCR was recovered from a girl under three years old who had congenital heart surgery. J is TRDJ1 and V is TRDV1, with a possible D match to TRDD3 (5 bases). Sequencing was done on a sample of Vdelta1+ gamma-delta thymocytes from the thymus. Noted subset: FACS-sorted CD3+ TCRalphabeta- TCRVdelta1+ TCRVdelta2- thymocytes. CDR3 sequence: CALGELLGFSGTDKLIF. CDR3 DNA sequence: TGTGCTCTTGGGGAACTTTTGGGGTTCTCTGGGACCGATAAACTCATCTTT.